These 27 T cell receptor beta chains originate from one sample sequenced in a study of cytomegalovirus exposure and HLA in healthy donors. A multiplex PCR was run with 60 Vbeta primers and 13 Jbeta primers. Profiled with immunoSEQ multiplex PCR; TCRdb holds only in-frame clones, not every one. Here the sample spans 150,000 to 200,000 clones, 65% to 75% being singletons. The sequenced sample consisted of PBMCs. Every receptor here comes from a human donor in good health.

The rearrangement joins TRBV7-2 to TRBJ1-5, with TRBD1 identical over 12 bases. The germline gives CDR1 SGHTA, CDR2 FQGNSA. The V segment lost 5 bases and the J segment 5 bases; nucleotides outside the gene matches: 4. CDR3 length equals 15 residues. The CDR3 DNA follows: TGTGCCAGCAGCCCGGGACAGGGGGCCCATCAGCCCCAGCATTTT. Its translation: CASSPGQGAHQPQHF.

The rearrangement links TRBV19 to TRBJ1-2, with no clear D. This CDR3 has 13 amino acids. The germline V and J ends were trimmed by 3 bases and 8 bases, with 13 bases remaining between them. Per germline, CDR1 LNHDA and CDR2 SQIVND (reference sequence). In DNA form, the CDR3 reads TGTGCCAGTAGTATGAGGTTCTCGGGAGGCTACACCTTC. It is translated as CASSMRFSGGYTF.

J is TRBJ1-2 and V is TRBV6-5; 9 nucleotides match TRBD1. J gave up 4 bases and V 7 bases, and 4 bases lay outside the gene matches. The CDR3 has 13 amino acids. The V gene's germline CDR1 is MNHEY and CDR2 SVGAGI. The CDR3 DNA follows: TGTGCCAGCAAAACAGGGGGCATCTATGGCTACACCTTC. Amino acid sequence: CASKTGGIYGYTF.

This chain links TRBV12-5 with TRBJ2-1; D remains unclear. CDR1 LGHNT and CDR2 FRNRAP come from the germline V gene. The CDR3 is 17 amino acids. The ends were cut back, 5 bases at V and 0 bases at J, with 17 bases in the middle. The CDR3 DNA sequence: TGTGCTAGTGGTCCAAACCAGGTATACTTCTCCTACAATGAGCAGTTCTTC. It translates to CASGPNQVYFSYNEQFF.

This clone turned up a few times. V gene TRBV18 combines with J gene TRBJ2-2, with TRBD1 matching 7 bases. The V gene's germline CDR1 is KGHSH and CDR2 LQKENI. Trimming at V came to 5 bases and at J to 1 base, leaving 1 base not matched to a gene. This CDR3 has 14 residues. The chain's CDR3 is CASSRQGNTGELFF. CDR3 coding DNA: TGTGCCAGCTCAAGACAGGGGAACACCGGGGAGCTGTTTTTT.

The CDR3 is CASSEAGPGTGIGAFF. CDR3 bases: TGTGCCAGCAGTGAAGCGGGCCCCGGGACAGGGATCGGAGCTTTCTTT. The chain links TRBV6-1 to TRBJ1-1; TRBD1 aligns across 9 bases. With 0 bases clipped from V and 10 bases from J, the junction kept 12 bases outside the gene matches. Per germline, CDR1 MNHNS and CDR2 SASEGT. This CDR3 comprises 16 residues.

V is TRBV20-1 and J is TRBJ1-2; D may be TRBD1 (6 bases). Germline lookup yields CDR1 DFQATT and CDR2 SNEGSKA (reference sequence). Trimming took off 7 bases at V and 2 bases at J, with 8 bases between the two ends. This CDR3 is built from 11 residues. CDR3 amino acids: CSVTGNYGYTF. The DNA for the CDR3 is TGCAGTGTCACAGGGAACTATGGCTACACCTTC.

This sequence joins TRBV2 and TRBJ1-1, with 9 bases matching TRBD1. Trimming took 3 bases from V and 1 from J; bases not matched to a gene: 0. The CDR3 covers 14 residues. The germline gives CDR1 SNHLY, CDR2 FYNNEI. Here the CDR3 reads CASSEGQGNTEAFF. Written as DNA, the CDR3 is TGTGCCAGCAGTGAGGGACAGGGGAACACTGAAGCTTTCTTT.

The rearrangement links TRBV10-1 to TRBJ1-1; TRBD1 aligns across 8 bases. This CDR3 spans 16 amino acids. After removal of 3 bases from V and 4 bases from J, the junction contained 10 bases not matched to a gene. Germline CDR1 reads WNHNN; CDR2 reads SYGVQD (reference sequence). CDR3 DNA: TGCGCCAGCAGTGACCAGGGGGCCCCAACAGGCACTGAAGCTTTCTTT. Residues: CASSDQGAPTGTEAFF.

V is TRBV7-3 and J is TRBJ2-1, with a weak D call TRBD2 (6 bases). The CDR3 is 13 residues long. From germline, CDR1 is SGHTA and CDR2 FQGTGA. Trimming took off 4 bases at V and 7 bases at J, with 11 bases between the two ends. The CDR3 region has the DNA TGTGCCAGCAGCTCCATGGCGGGGAATGAGCAGTTCTTC. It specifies CASSSMAGNEQFF.

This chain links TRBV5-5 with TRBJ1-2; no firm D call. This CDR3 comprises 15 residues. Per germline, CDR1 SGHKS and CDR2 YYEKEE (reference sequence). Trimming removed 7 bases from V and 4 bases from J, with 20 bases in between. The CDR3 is CASAEGLGSFYGYTF. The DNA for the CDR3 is TGTGCCAGCGCCGAGGGTTTGGGCAGCTTCTATGGCTACACCTTC.

CDR3 coding DNA: TGCGCCAGCAGCCAAGAAAGGGGGAGTAGCAATCAGCCCCAGCATTTT. This translates into CASSQERGSSNQPQHF. The V and J genes are TRBV4-1 and TRBJ1-5, with TRBD1 as a possible D gene (6 bases). CDR1 MGHRA and CDR2 YSYEKL come from the germline V gene. Trimming stripped 0 bases from V and 0 bases from J, with 9 bases between. The CDR3 loop spans 16 amino acids.

CDR3 sequence: CASSPKGGRAEAFF. The CDR3, as DNA: TGTGCCAGCAGCCCCAAAGGGGGCCGCGCTGAAGCTTTCTTT. This rearrangement joins TRBV7-9 to TRBJ1-1; 7 nucleotides match TRBD1. The ends lost 5 bases at V and 6 bases at J; junction bases unmatched: 9. The germline CDR1 and CDR2 sequences are SEHNR and FQNEAQ (reference sequence). This CDR3 has 14 amino acids.

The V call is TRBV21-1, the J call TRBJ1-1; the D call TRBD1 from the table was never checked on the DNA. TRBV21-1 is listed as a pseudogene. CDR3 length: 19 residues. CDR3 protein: CASSKRITGADVKTSEAFF. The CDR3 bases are TGTGCCAGCAGCAAAAGGATAACAGGGGCAGACGTCAAGACTTCTGAAGCTTTCTTT.

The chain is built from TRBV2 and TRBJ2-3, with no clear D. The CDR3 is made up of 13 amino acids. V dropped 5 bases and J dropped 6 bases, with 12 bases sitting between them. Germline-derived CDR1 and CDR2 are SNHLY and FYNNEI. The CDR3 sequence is CASSLVPGDTQYF. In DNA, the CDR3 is TGTGCCAGCAGTCTTGTACCCGGGGATACGCAGTATTTT. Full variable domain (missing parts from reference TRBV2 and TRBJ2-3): EPEVTQTPSHQVTQMGQEVILRCVPISNHLYFYWYRQILGQKVEFLVSFYNNEISEKSEIFDDQFSVERPDGSNFTLKIRSTKLEDSAMYFCASSLVPGDTQYFGPGTRLTVL.

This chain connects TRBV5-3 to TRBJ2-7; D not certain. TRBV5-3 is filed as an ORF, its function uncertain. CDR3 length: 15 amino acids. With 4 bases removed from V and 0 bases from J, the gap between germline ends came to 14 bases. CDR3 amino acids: CARSPARRFSYEQYF. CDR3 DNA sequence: TGTGCCAGAAGCCCTGCCCGGAGATTCTCCTACGAGCAGTACTTC.

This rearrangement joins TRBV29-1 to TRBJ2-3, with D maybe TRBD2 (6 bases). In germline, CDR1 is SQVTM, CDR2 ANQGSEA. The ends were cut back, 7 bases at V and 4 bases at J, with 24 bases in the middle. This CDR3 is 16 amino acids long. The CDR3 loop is CSALGGPEILSDTQYF. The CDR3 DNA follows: TGCAGCGCCCTGGGGGGACCAGAGATCTTGTCAGATACGCAGTATTTT.

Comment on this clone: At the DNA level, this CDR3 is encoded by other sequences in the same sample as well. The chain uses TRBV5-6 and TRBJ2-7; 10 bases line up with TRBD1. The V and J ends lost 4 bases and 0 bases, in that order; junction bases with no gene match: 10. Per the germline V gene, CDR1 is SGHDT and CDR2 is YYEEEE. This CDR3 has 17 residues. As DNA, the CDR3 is TGTGCCAGCAGCGGGGACTTAAGGACAGGGGGCTCCTACGAGCAGTACTTC. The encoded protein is CASSGDLRTGGSYEQYF.

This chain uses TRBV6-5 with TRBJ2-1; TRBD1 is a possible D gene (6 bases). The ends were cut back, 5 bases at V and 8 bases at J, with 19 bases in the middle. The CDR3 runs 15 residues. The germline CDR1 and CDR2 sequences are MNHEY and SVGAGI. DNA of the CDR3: TGTGCCAGCAGTCCCGCCGTCAGGGGTGTCGATGAGCAGTTCTTC. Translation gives CASSPAVRGVDEQFF.

CDR3 bases: TGTGCCAGCAGCAAAATACTGACAGGGTATAACGAGCAGTACTTC. It specifies CASSKILTGYNEQYF. The chain uses TRBV13 and TRBJ2-7; TRBD1 aligns across 7 bases. Unmatched junction bases numbered 12, after V lost 5 bases and J lost 5 bases. Per germline, CDR1 PRHDT and CDR2 FYEKMQ (reference sequence). There are 15 residues in the CDR3.

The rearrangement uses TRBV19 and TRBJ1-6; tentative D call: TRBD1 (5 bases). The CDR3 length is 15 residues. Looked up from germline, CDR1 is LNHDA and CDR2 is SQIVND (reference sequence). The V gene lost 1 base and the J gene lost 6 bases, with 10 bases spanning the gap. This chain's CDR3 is CASSIVGGRNSPLHF. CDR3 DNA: TGTGCCAGTAGTATAGTCGGGGGTCGTAATTCACCCCTCCACTTT.

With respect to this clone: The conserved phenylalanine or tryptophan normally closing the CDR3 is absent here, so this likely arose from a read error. This CDR3 is CASSPQGTDSNQPQHL. The CDR3 DNA reads TGTGCCAGCTCACCGCAGGGGACCGATAGCAATCAGCCCCAGCATCTT. This rearrangement joins TRBV18 to TRBJ1-5, with D tentatively TRBD1 (6 bases). The CDR3 has 16 residues. Per the germline V gene, CDR1 is KGHSH and CDR2 is LQKENI. Trimming shortened V by 3 bases and J by 0 bases, and 12 bases separated the two germline ends.

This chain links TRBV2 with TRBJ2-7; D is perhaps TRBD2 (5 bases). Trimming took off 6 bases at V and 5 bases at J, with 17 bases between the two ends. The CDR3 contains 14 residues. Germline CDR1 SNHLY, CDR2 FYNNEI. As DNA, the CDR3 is TGTGCCAGCAGCCCCGGGAAAGGGCCCAACGAGCAGTACTTC. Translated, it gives CASSPGKGPNEQYF.

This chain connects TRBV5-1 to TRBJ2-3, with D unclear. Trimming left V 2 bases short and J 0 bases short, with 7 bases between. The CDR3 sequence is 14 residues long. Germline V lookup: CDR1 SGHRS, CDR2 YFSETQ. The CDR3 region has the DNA TGCGCCAGCAGCTTACAGCCTAGCACAGATACGCAGTATTTT. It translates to CASSLQPSTDTQYF.

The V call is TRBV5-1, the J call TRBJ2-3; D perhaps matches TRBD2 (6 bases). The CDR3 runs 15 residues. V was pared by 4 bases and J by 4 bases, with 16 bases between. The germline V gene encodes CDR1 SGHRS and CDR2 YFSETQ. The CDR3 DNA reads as TGCGCCAGCAGCAAAGGACGGGGCGGGGCAGATACGCAGTATTTT. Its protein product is CASSKGRGGADTQYF. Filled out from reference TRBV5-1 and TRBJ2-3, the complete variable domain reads KAGVTQTPRYLIKTRGQQVTLSCSPISGHRSVSWYQQTPGQGLQFLFEYFSETQRNKGNFPGRFSGRQFSNSRSEMNVSTLELGDSALYLCASSKGRGGADTQYFGPGTRLTVL.

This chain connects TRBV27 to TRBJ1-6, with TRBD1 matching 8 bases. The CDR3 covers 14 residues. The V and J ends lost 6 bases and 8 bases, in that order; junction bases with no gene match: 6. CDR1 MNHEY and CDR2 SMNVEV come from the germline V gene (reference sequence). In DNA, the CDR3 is TGTGCCAGCAGACTCGGACAGGGCGATTCACCCCTCCACTTT. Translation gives CASRLGQGDSPLHF.

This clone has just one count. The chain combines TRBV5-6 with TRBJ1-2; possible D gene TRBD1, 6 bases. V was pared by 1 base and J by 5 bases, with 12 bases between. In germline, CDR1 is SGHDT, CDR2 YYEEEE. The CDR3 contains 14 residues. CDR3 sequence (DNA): TGTGCCAGCAGCTTGATCGACAGGAGGTATGGCTACACCTTC. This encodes CASSLIDRRYGYTF.